This entry features one TCR beta chain sequence. Its specificity is unknown. The data were produced by immunoSEQ multiplex PCR, yet TCRdb's version contains in-frame clones alone and is incomplete. The sample carries approximately 89,000 clones, 92% recorded once. CDR1 and CDR2 from the germline V gene are SGDLS and YYNGEE. The J segment lost 2 bases and the V segment lost 4 bases, leaving 6 bases of the junction unmatched. The CDR3 is 14 residues long. This sample is part of a study of T cell responses to AZD1222 COVID-19 vaccine. Notes on the study in general: Breadth and depth of Spike-specific TCRs rose after two AZD1222 doses. The number of AZD1222 recipients seropositive at baseline was only six. White British people made up most donors, females outnumbered males, and clonal diversity was possibly underestimated. Close to half of all spike-specific TCRs reportedly target regions of the variants that are unmutated.

The V gene is TRBV9, the J gene TRBJ2-7, with 7 bases matching TRBD1. The input for sequencing was peripheral blood, taken on day 0 of AZD1222 vaccination. The sequence was collected from an adult in good health. CDR3 in amino acids: CASSPRTGPYEQYF. The CDR3, as DNA: TGTGCCAGCAGCCCTCGGACAGGTCCCTACGAGCAGTACTTC.